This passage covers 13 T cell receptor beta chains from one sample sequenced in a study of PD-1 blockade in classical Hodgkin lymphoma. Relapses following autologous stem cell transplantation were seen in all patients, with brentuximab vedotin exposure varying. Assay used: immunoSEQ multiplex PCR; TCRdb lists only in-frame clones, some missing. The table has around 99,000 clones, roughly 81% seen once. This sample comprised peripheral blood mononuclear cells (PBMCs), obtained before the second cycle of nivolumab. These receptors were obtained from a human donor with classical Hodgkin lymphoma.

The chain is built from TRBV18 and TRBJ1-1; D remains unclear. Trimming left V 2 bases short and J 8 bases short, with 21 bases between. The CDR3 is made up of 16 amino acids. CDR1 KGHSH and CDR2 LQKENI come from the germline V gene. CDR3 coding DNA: TGTGCCAGCTCACCAGCCGGCGAGGCGATGTTTAGAGAAGCTTTCTTT. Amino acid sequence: CASSPAGEAMFREAFF.

The CDR3 bases are TGTGCCAGCAGCTTGGTCGGGAGGACCAGCTCCTACAATGAGCAGTTCTTC. This codes for CASSLVGRTSSYNEQFF. The chain recombines TRBV5-4 with TRBJ2-1; 7 bases line up with TRBD2. Germline values: CDR1 SGHNT, CDR2 YYREEE (reference sequence). J gave up 0 bases and V 0 bases, and 6 bases lay outside the gene matches. The CDR3 extends over 17 amino acids.

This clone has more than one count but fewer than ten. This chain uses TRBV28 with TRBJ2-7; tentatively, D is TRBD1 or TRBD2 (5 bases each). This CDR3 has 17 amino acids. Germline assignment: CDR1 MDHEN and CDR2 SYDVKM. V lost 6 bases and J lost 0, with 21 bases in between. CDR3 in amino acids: CASSPTLGGTSSYEQYF. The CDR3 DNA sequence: TGTGCCAGCAGCCCCACGTTGGGTGGGACCAGCTCCTACGAGCAGTACTTC.

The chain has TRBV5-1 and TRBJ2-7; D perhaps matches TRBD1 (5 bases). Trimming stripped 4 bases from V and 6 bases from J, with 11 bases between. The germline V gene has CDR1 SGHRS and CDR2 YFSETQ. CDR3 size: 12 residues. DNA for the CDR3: TGCGCCAGCAGCGACGACAGTCTCGAGCAGTACTTC. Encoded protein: CASSDDSLEQYF. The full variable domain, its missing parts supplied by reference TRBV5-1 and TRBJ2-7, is KAGVTQTPRYLIKTRGQQVTLSCSPISGHRSVSWYQQTPGQGLQFLFEYFSETQRNKGNFPGRFSGRQFSNSRSEMNVSTLELGDSALYLCASSDDSLEQYFGPGTRLTVT.

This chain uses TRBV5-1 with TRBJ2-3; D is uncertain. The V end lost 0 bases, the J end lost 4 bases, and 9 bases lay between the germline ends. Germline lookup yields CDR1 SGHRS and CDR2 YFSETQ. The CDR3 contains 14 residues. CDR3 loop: CASSLGRTADTQYF. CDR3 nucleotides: TGCGCCAGCAGCTTGGGACGAACGGCAGATACGCAGTATTTT.

CDR3 sequence reads: CASSVAGWTEKLFF. The CDR3 DNA follows: TGTGCCAGCAGCGTTGCAGGGTGGACTGAAAAACTGTTTTTT. This chain uses TRBV28 with TRBJ1-4, with a weak D call TRBD1 (5 bases). Germline-derived CDR1 and CDR2 are MDHEN and SYDVKM. Trimming took off 6 bases at V and 7 bases at J, with 15 bases between the two ends. The CDR3 contains 14 residues.

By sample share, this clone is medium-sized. The CDR3 loop reads CASSQGEIANTIYF. CDR3 coding DNA: TGTGCCAGCAGCCAAGGGGAAATTGCAAACACCATATATTTT. The V gene is TRBV7-9, the J gene TRBJ1-3, with D maybe TRBD1 (5 bases). CDR3 length: 14 amino acids. Trimming removed 5 bases at V and 6 bases at J, with 14 bases between. The V gene's germline CDR1 is SEHNR and CDR2 FQNEAQ (reference sequence).

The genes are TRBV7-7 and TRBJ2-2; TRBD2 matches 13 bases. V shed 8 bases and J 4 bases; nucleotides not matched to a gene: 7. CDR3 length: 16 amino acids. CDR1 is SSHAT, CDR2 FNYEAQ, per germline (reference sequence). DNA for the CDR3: TGTGCCAGCGGGGCGGGACTAGCGGGAAGCACCGGGGAGCTGTTTTTT. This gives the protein CASGAGLAGSTGELFF.

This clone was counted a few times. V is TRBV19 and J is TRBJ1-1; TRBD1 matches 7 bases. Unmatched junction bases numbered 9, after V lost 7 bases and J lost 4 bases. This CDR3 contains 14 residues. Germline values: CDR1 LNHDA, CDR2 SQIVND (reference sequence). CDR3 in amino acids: CASKTGTVGTEAFF. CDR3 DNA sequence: TGTGCCAGTAAGACAGGGACGGTGGGCACTGAAGCTTTCTTT.

Here the CDR3 reads CASSYPGGVKAFF. The CDR3 bases are TGTGCCAGCAGTTACCCGGGAGGGGTTAAAGCTTTCTTT. V and J are TRBV6-5 and TRBJ1-1, with D tentatively TRBD1 (5 bases). Trimming removed 2 bases at V and 9 bases at J, with 13 bases between. Germline V gene data show CDR1 as MNHEY and CDR2 as SVGAGI. This CDR3 contains 13 residues.

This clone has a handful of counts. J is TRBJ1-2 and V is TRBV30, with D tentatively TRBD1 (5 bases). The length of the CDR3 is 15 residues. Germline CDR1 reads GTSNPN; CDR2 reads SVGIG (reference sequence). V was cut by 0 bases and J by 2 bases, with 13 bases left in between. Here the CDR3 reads CAWSVQRGMNYGYTF. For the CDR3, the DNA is TGTGCCTGGAGTGTACAAAGGGGAATGAACTATGGCTACACCTTC.

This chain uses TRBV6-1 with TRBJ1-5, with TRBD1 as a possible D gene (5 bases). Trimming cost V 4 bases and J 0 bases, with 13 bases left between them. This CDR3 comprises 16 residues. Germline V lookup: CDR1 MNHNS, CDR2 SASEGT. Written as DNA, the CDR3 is TGTGCCAGCAGTGGGTCAACAGGACCTAGCAATCAGCCCCAGCATTTT. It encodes CASSGSTGPSNQPQHF.

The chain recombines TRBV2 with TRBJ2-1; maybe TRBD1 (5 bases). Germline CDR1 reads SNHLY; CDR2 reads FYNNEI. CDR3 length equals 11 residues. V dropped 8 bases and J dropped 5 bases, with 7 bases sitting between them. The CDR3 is CASRQNNEQFF. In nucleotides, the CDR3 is TGTGCCAGCCGACAGAACAATGAGCAGTTCTTC.